This T cell receptor beta chain originates from a study of response to subunit inactivated influenza vaccine. Only a few counts were recorded for this clonotype. Its target is unknown. General study findings and limits: It was suggested by the authors that few new T cells are recruited by each seasonal influenza vaccination.

TCRdb re-called the RT-PCR reads through MiXCR, storing one row per CDR3 protein. The profile shows around 520,000 distinct CDR3 sequences, about an eighth of them singletons. The V and J ends lost 2 bases and 5 bases respectively, with 15 bases between them. The CDR3 has 15 residues. The sequencing here drew on PBMCs from blood, taken on the day of vaccination. This sequence originates from a man aged 50 to 59 who received an inactivated influenza vaccine. The rearrangement joins TRBV12-3 or TRBV12-4 to TRBJ1-1; possible D gene TRBD1, 5 bases. Here the CDR3 DNA reads TGTGCCAGCAGTTTACATGGGGCGGGTGGGACTGAAGCTTTCTTT. Translated, it gives CASSLHGAGGTEAFF.